These T cell receptor beta chains were read from a single sample in a study of CD8 T cells in Susac syndrome. TCRdb re-called the immunoSEQ multiplex PCR reads through MiXCR, storing one row per CDR3 protein. In the table there are roughly 75,000 distinct CDR3 sequences, just over 90% of which are singletons. Sequencing input: CD4+ T cells from PBMCs. The origin of the receptors is a human donor with Susac syndrome. The CDR3 runs from the conserved cysteine through the conserved F or W. The order of the fields is J gene, D gene, clone size, V gene, CDR3 DNA, CDR3 protein. D genes are given only for firm matches. The size field is filled for only some rows; it gives once, few, many or a size class.

J: TRBJ1-6
D: .
size: once
V: TRBV6-5
DNA: TGTGCCAGCAGTTACTCAATTTTCCAGGGGAGTTCACCCCTCCACTTT
CDR3: CASSYSIFQGSSPLHF

J: TRBJ2-5
D: TRBD2
size: .
V: TRBV20-1
DNA: TGCAGTGCTTTACGGGGACTAGCGGGGGAAGAGACCCAGTACTTC
CDR3: CSALRGLAGEETQYF

J: TRBJ2-1
D: TRBD2
size: .
V: TRBV9
DNA: TGTGCCAGCAGCGTAAGCGGGGGTAAGGGGAATGAGCAGTTCTTC
CDR3: CASSVSGGKGNEQFF

J: TRBJ1-1
D: .
size: .
V: TRBV5-1
DNA: TGCGCCAGCAGCATGAAGAGGAGTGGGGATGAAGCTTTCTTT
CDR3: CASSMKRSGDEAFF

J: TRBJ1-2
D: .
size: .
V: TRBV19
DNA: TGTGCCAGTAACCCAGGAGGCCAGCCCAAAGGGAATGGCTACACCTTC
CDR3: CASNPGGQPKGNGYTF

J: TRBJ1-2
D: TRBD1
size: .
V: TRBV28
DNA: TGTGCCAGCAGTTACGCGGACAGGGGGCTTGGCTACACCTTC
CDR3: CASSYADRGLGYTF

J: TRBJ2-1
D: .
size: .
V: TRBV6-2/TRBV6-3
DNA: TGTGCCTCAATTCAGGGGAGCTCCTACAATGAGCAGTTCTTC
CDR3: CASIQGSSYNEQFF

J: TRBJ2-7
D: .
size: .
V: TRBV28
DNA: TGTGCCAGCAGTTTAGTTCCCTACGAGCAGTACTTC
CDR3: CASSLVPYEQYF

J: TRBJ1-5
D: TRBD1
size: .
V: TRBV28
DNA: TGTGCCAGCAGTACACTATCAGGGGGAAGCCACAACCAGCATTTT
CDR3: CASSTLSGGSHNQHF

J: TRBJ1-1
D: .
size: once
V: TRBV4-2
DNA: TGTGCCAGCAGCCAAGGGACCCACCAGACTGAAGCTTTCTTT
CDR3: CASSQGTHQTEAFF

J: TRBJ1-2
D: .
size: once
V: TRBV11-1
DNA: TGTGCCAGCAGCTTAACATCCAGACAGAAACCTGGGAGAGGTTATTATGGCTACACCTTC
CDR3: CASSLTSRQKPGRGYYGYTF

J: TRBJ1-5
D: .
size: once
V: TRBV5-6
DNA: TGTGCCAGCAGCTTGGGAGTGGGGGGATCCAACAATCAGCCCCAGCATTTT
CDR3: CASSLGVGGSNNQPQHF

J: TRBJ2-3
D: TRBD1
size: .
V: TRBV11-2
DNA: TGTGCCAGCAGCTCCCTCCAAGGGGGCATAACAGATACGCAGTATTTT
CDR3: CASSSLQGGITDTQYF

J: TRBJ2-7
D: .
size: .
V: TRBV6-2/TRBV6-3
DNA: TGTGCCAGCAGTTTGATCGTACGGGGGAGCGAGCAGTACTTC
CDR3: CASSLIVRGSEQYF

J: TRBJ2-5
D: .
size: .
V: TRBV6-5
DNA: TGTGCCAGCCAACAGACACTCCAAGAGACCCAGTACTTC
CDR3: CASQQTLQETQYF

J: TRBJ2-4
D: TRBD1
size: .
V: TRBV20-1
DNA: TGCAGTGCCCAACGGACAGGGGAACTAGCCAAAAACATTCAGTACTTC
CDR3: CSAQRTGELAKNIQYF

J: TRBJ1-1
D: .
size: .
V: TRBV2
DNA: TGTGCCAGCACGCTCGAGGGTAAGATGAACACTGAAGCTTTCTTT
CDR3: CASTLEGKMNTEAFF

J: TRBJ2-7
D: .
size: .
V: TRBV6-5
DNA: TGTGCCAGCAGTTACTCGGCAAGCATAGATTCCTACGAGCAGTACTTC
CDR3: CASSYSASIDSYEQYF

J: TRBJ1-6
D: TRBD1
size: .
V: TRBV11-2
DNA: TGTGCCAGCAGCTCCTTTTTGGGGCAGGGGGCTTCACCCCTCCATTTT
CDR3: CASSSFLGQGASPLHF

J: TRBJ1-2
D: TRBD1
size: .
V: TRBV18
DNA: TGTGCCAGCTCACCTTTGGGACAGGGGAACGCCTATGGCTACACCTTC
CDR3: CASSPLGQGNAYGYTF

J: TRBJ1-1
D: .
size: .
V: TRBV6-1
DNA: TGTGCCAGCAGTGAAACCCCGACTCGAATGAACACTGAAGCTTTCTTT
CDR3: CASSETPTRMNTEAFF

J: TRBJ1-1
D: .
size: once
V: TRBV7-2
DNA: TGTGCCAGCAGCTTAGAGGTTGGGACTAACACTGAAGCTTTCTTT
CDR3: CASSLEVGTNTEAFF

J: TRBJ1-6
D: TRBD1
size: .
V: TRBV10-3
DNA: TGTGCCATCAGTGACTTGACAGGGGGGAGACCCCTCCACTTT
CDR3: CAISDLTGGRPLHF

J: TRBJ2-7
D: TRBD1
size: once
V: TRBV7-9
DNA: TGTGCCAGCAGCTTAAACAGGGGAGCTACCTACGAGCAGTACTTC
CDR3: CASSLNRGATYEQYF

J: TRBJ1-4
D: TRBD1
size: .
V: TRBV12-3/TRBV12-4
DNA: TGTGCCAGCAGTGAAAACTCAGGGGGCGTTGAAAAACTGTTTTTT
CDR3: CASSENSGGVEKLFF

J: TRBJ2-7
D: TRBD1
size: .
V: TRBV6-5
DNA: TGTGCCAGCAGTCTCCCGGGACAGCTATACGAGCAGTACTTC
CDR3: CASSLPGQLYEQYF

J: TRBJ1-2
D: TRBD1
size: .
V: TRBV6-5
DNA: TGTGCCAGCAGTTACGACAGGGTCTATGGCTACACCTTC
CDR3: CASSYDRVYGYTF

J: TRBJ2-5
D: .
size: .
V: TRBV28
DNA: TGTGCCAGCAGTTTGCCCAACACGGAGACCCAGTACTTC
CDR3: CASSLPNTETQYF

J: TRBJ1-1
D: .
size: .
V: TRBV7-2
DNA: TGTGCCAGCAGCGATACCGGGGGAAGAACTGAAGCTTTCTTT
CDR3: CASSDTGGRTEAFF

J: TRBJ2-5
D: TRBD2
size: .
V: TRBV5-1
DNA: TGCGCCAGCAGCCGGCAGGGAGGGCAAGAGACCCAGTACTTC
CDR3: CASSRQGGQETQYF

J: TRBJ2-7
D: .
size: .
V: TRBV20-1
DNA: TGCAGTGCCCTTGGGGTGGGCCACTACGAGCAGTACTTC
CDR3: CSALGVGHYEQYF

J: TRBJ1-2
D: .
size: .
V: TRBV18
DNA: TGTGCCAGCTCACCTATACGGACGTGGTTAGGTGCAACCTTC
CDR3: CASSPIRTWLGATF

J: TRBJ2-5
D: .
size: .
V: TRBV5-4
DNA: TGTGCCAGCAGCTTGGACAGGCTTGAAGAGACCCAGTACTTC
CDR3: CASSLDRLEETQYF

J: TRBJ2-2
D: .
size: .
V: TRBV24-1
DNA: TGTGCCACCAGTGGGATCCCAAACACCGGGGAGCTGTTTTTT
CDR3: CATSGIPNTGELFF

J: TRBJ2-5
D: .
size: .
V: TRBV20-1
DNA: TGCAGCTACCTCAACAGGGCCCGGCGAGAGACCCAGTACTTC
CDR3: CSYLNRARRETQYF

J: TRBJ2-2
D: .
size: .
V: TRBV20-1
DNA: TGCAGTGCTAGAGTCAGCGGCCGTGACACCGGGGAGCTGTTTTTT
CDR3: CSARVSGRDTGELFF

J: TRBJ2-7
D: .
size: .
V: TRBV12-3/TRBV12-4
DNA: TGTGCCAGCAGTTTAATCTACGAGCAGTACTTC
CDR3: CASSLIYEQYF

J: TRBJ2-1
D: TRBD2
size: .
V: TRBV28
DNA: TGTGCCAGCAGTTCCGCGGGGGGCCCCTACAATGAGCAGTTCTTC
CDR3: CASSSAGGPYNEQFF

J: TRBJ2-1
D: TRBD1
size: once
V: TRBV9
DNA: TGTGCCAGCAGCGCCCTAGTCGGGACAGCGGACAATGAGCAGTTCTTC
CDR3: CASSALVGTADNEQFF

J: TRBJ2-5
D: .
size: .
V: TRBV3-1
DNA: TGTGCCAGCAGCCAAAGTAAGGAGACCCAGTACTTC
CDR3: CASSQSKETQYF